These 14 T cell receptor beta chains share one sample of origin, sequenced in a study of blood T cell repertoires in COVID-19 (dated by TCRdb to about 2020). Library preparation was by the immunoSEQ multiplex PCR assay. TCRdb re-hosts the immuneACCESS table, in-frame sequences only. Its copies lack some clones; in the studies checked, an unresolved V gene accounts for under half of them, and the cause for the rest is not known. The sample records 200,000 to 300,000 clones, approximately 90% of which are singletons. Jointly, the top ten make up 4% of the sample. Sequencing was performed on peripheral blood. The receptors were sampled from a man between 60 and 75 years old who had recovered from COVID-19.

The chain has TRBV4-1 and TRBJ2-5, with TRBD1 identical over 11 bases. V lost 2 bases to trimming and J lost 5 bases; unmatched junction nucleotides: 4. Germline assignment: CDR1 MGHRA and CDR2 YSYEKL. CDR3 size: 15 residues. CDR3 amino acids: CASSQPGTGGETQYF. Here the CDR3 DNA reads TGCGCCAGCAGCCAACCTGGGACAGGGGGTGAGACCCAGTACTTC.

The V gene is TRBV18, the J gene TRBJ1-2; the match to TRBD1 covers 8 bases. The CDR3 extends over 15 amino acids. Germline trimming cut 5 bases from V and 0 bases from J; bases unmatched to any gene: 5. The germline CDR1 and CDR2 sequences are KGHSH and LQKENI. In nucleotides, the CDR3 is TGTGCCAGCTCATCATGGGACAGGACTAACTATGGCTACACCTTC. It translates to CASSSWDRTNYGYTF.

The V gene is TRBV24-1, the J gene TRBJ2-2, with 7 bases fitting TRBD1. CDR3 size: 16 residues. V lost 4 bases to trimming and J lost 4 bases; unmatched junction nucleotides: 8. Germline-derived CDR1 and CDR2 are KGHDR and SFDVKD. The CDR3 is CATSESDREFTGELFF. CDR3 nucleotides: TGTGCCACCAGTGAGTCTGACAGGGAGTTCACCGGGGAGCTGTTTTTT.

The genes are TRBV5-6 and TRBJ1-6, with 10 bases aligning to TRBD1. Germline V CDR1 and CDR2: SGHDT, YYEEEE. The CDR3 loop spans 16 amino acids. The trim removed 3 bases at V and 9 bases at J, leaving 9 bases unmatched. The CDR3 here is CASSSDRGRIGSPLHF. In DNA, the CDR3 is TGTGCCAGCAGCTCAGACAGGGGGCGGATAGGTTCACCCCTCCACTTT.

V is TRBV5-1 and J is TRBJ1-1; possible D gene TRBD1, 5 bases. This CDR3 has 11 amino acids. Germline V gives CDR1 SGHRS, CDR2 YFSETQ. Trimming removed 4 bases at V and 4 bases at J, with 5 bases between. CDR3 nucleotide sequence: TGCGCCAGCAGCAGGGGCACTGAAGCTTTCTTT. It specifies CASSRGTEAFF.

The chain links TRBV6-1 to TRBJ1-1; D is ambiguous. The V and J ends lost 2 bases and 8 bases respectively, with 9 bases between them. In germline, CDR1 is MNHNS, CDR2 SASEGT. The CDR3 has 12 residues. As DNA, the CDR3 is TGTGCCAGCAGTGAATTCGGGGAGGAAGCTTTCTTT. As protein: CASSEFGEEAFF.

This chain joins TRBV19 and TRBJ2-2; 7 nucleotides agree with TRBD1. The CDR3 has 16 amino acids. The germline CDR1 and CDR2 sequences are LNHDA and SQIVND (reference sequence). The ends lost 8 bases at V and 2 bases at J; junction bases unmatched: 11. The CDR3 here is CASGDRPQFNTGELFF. The CDR3, as DNA: TGTGCCAGTGGGGACAGACCTCAATTCAACACCGGGGAGCTGTTTTTT.

The rearrangement links TRBV19 to TRBJ1-5; tentative D call: TRBD1 (5 bases). This CDR3 has 16 amino acids. Looked up from germline, CDR1 is LNHDA and CDR2 is SQIVND (reference sequence). Trimming took off 7 bases at V and 6 bases at J, with 22 bases between the two ends. The CDR3: CASTSTAGRDAQPQHF. CDR3 in DNA: TGTGCCAGTACCTCAACGGCAGGGAGGGATGCTCAGCCCCAGCATTTT.

The V call is TRBV5-1, the J call TRBJ1-4; TRBD1 is a possible D gene (6 bases). Trimming left V 3 bases short and J 6 bases short, with 15 bases between. Germline CDR1 SGHRS, CDR2 YFSETQ. This CDR3 contains 15 residues. This chain's CDR3 is CASSSAGAGDEKLFF. Written as DNA, the CDR3 is TGCGCCAGCAGCTCTGCGGGGGCCGGAGATGAAAAACTGTTTTTT.

The CDR3 DNA reads TGTGCCACCTCCCTGGGCGAGACCCAGTACTTC. Protein product: CATSLGETQYF. The rearrangement links TRBV6-5 to TRBJ2-5; D not certain. CDR1 is MNHEY, CDR2 SVGAGI, per germline. The CDR3 runs to 11 residues. V was shortened by 10 bases and J by 5 bases, with 11 bases between the two germline ends.

The chain has TRBV24-1 and TRBJ1-6; a weak D match, TRBD1 (5 bases). In germline, CDR1 is KGHDR, CDR2 SFDVKD. There are 13 residues in the CDR3. V dropped 4 bases and J dropped 8 bases, with 8 bases sitting between them. CDR3 protein: CATSEGGDSPLHF. As DNA, the CDR3 is TGTGCCACCAGTGAGGGGGGGGATTCACCCCTCCACTTT.

A remark on this clone: The identical CDR3 is also encoded by other nucleotide sequences in the sample. The chain couples TRBV5-1 to TRBJ2-3, with 13 positions matching TRBD2. Germline assignment: CDR1 SGHRS and CDR2 YFSETQ. Trimming removed 0 bases from V and 0 bases from J; junction bases left unmatched: 4. The CDR3 has 18 residues. DNA of the CDR3: TGCGCCAGCAGCTTGGGACTAGCGGGGGGCCCTAGCACAGATACGCAGTATTTT. Translated, it gives CASSLGLAGGPSTDTQYF.

This clone was found once. The chain combines TRBV6-1 with TRBJ2-2, with TRBD2 identical over 8 bases. The junction had 7 bases not matched to a gene; V was cut back by 2 bases and J by 2 bases. Per the germline V gene, CDR1 is MNHNS and CDR2 is SASEGT. The CDR3 covers 17 residues. The CDR3 DNA is TGTGCCAGCAGTGAATTGAGTAGCGGGGCCAACACCGGGGAGCTGTTTTTT. The encoded protein is CASSELSSGANTGELFF.

The chain couples TRBV7-9 to TRBJ2-5; TRBD2 agrees at 10 bases. This CDR3 spans 16 amino acids. The junction had 7 bases not matched to a gene; V was cut back by 5 bases and J by 1 base. CDR1 is SEHNR and CDR2 is FQNEAQ in the germline V gene (reference sequence). The CDR3: CASSLPVAGGQETQYF. Here the CDR3 DNA reads TGTGCCAGCAGCCTCCCTGTAGCGGGGGGCCAAGAGACCCAGTACTTC. The variable domain in full, with the rest retrieved from reference TRBV7-9 and TRBJ2-5, is DTGVSQNPRHKITKRGQNVTFRCDPISEHNRLYWYRQTLGQGPEFLTYFQNEAQLEKSRLLSDRFSAERPKGSFSTLEIQRTEQGDSAMYLCASSLPVAGGQETQYFGPGTRLLVL.